What follows are 31 T cell receptor beta chains derived from one specimen sequenced in a study of cytomegalovirus exposure and HLA in healthy donors. 60 Vbeta and 13 Jbeta primers were used in PCR. Sequencing used immunoSEQ multiplex PCR; TCRdb keeps in-frame clones, though not all of them. The repertoire consists of some 110,000 clones, with more than 55% occurring once and the leading ten covering approximately 1.4%. The sample was PBMCs. These receptors originate from a man between 18 and 35 years old in good health and CMV-seronegative.

The genes are TRBV6-6 and TRBJ1-4; 7 bases agree with TRBD1. V gave up 2 bases and J gave up 8 bases; unmatched junction bases: 5. The CDR3 has 14 residues. CDR1 and CDR2 from the germline V gene are MNHNY and SVGAGI (reference sequence). The CDR3: CASSYRAGGEKLFF. The CDR3 nucleotides are TGTGCCAGCAGTTACCGGGCAGGGGGGGAAAAACTGTTTTTT.

This clone was seen a handful of times. J is TRBJ2-3 and V is TRBV20-1; no clear D gene. Germline V lookup: CDR1 DFQATT, CDR2 SNEGSKA (reference sequence). The CDR3 runs 11 residues. Deletions cut 2 bases from V and 4 bases from J, with 4 bases between. This CDR3 reads CSARSADTQYF. Written as DNA, the CDR3 is TGCAGTGCTAGATCGGCAGATACGCAGTATTTT.

This clone was observed a few times. The V call is TRBV4-2, the J call TRBJ1-5; D gene ambiguous. V was cut by 1 base and J by 4 bases, with 8 bases left in between. There are 14 residues in the CDR3. Per the germline V gene, CDR1 is LGHNA and CDR2 is YNFKEQ. The CDR3 loop reads CASSQGDRNQPQHF. Written as DNA, the CDR3 is TGTGCCAGCAGCCAAGGAGATCGTAATCAGCCCCAGCATTTT.

The CDR3 nucleotides read TGCGCCAGCAGCCAAGAGGAGGGACTAGTCGTCGGTGAGCAGTACTTC. Translating it yields CASSQEEGLVVGEQYF. The chain links TRBV4-1 to TRBJ2-7; 8 nucleotides line up with TRBD2. Germline lookup yields CDR1 MGHRA and CDR2 YSYEKL. Germline trimming cut 0 bases from V and 7 bases from J; bases unmatched to any gene: 11. CDR3 size: 16 residues.

This clone came up once. The chain employs TRBV28 and TRBJ2-7; 8 bases fit TRBD2. J was trimmed by 8 bases and V by 5 bases; bases with no gene match: 11. CDR1 MDHEN and CDR2 SYDVKM come from the germline V gene. This CDR3 has 14 residues. CDR3 sequence reads: CASSPTTGGAQQYF. The CDR3 nucleotides are TGTGCCAGCAGTCCAACAACGGGGGGGGCACAGCAGTACTTC.

The chain recombines TRBV13 with TRBJ1-1; D not resolved. V was cut by 4 bases and J by 3 bases, with 6 bases left in between. Germline V gives CDR1 PRHDT, CDR2 FYEKMQ (reference sequence). CDR3 length: 12 residues. The chain's CDR3 is CASSSRYTEAFF. The CDR3 region has the DNA TGTGCCAGCAGCTCCCGTTACACTGAAGCTTTCTTT.

This clone came up a few times. The rearrangement uses TRBV7-9 and TRBJ1-1; unclear D gene. Trimming took 7 bases from V and 0 from J, leaving 15 bases between them. Germline loops: CDR1 SEHNR, CDR2 FQNEAQ (reference sequence). The CDR3 is 15 residues long. CDR3 in amino acids: CASTYAGIMNTEAFF. The CDR3, as DNA: TGTGCCAGCACCTACGCGGGAATTATGAACACTGAAGCTTTCTTT.

This clone was seen a handful of times. This sequence joins TRBV7-9 and TRBJ2-7; 11 bases fit TRBD2. The germline V gene encodes CDR1 SEHNR and CDR2 FQNEAQ (reference sequence). V lost 2 bases and J lost 5; bases outside the gene matches: 5. CDR3 length: 15 amino acids. The CDR3: CASSLLTSGNNEQYF. CDR3 DNA: TGTGCCAGCAGCTTATTGACTAGCGGGAACAACGAGCAGTACTTC.

V is TRBV10-3 and J is TRBJ1-4; the match to TRBD1 covers 8 bases. Germline trimming cut 6 bases from V and 6 bases from J; bases unmatched to any gene: 6. Germline lookup yields CDR1 ENHRY and CDR2 SYGVKD. CDR3 length: 14 amino acids. CDR3 DNA: TGTGCCATCAGCGACAGGGGTTTGTATGAAAAACTGTTTTTT. Translating it yields CAISDRGLYEKLFF.

The chain carries TRBV6-1 and TRBJ2-2; 7 bases align to TRBD1. The ends lost 5 bases at V and 6 bases at J; junction bases unmatched: 9. Germline V gene data show CDR1 as MNHNS and CDR2 as SASEGT. This CDR3 region has 15 residues. CDR3 in amino acids: CASSSRTGAAGELFF. CDR3 nucleotide sequence: TGTGCCAGCAGTTCCCGGACAGGAGCAGCCGGGGAGCTGTTTTTT.

The gene calls are TRBV29-1 and TRBJ2-1; 10 bases fit TRBD1. The germline gives CDR1 SQVTM, CDR2 ANQGSEA. The CDR3 covers 15 residues. The V gene end was trimmed by 3 bases and the J gene end by 6 bases; junction bases not matched to a gene: 8. CDR3 nucleotide sequence: TGCAGCGTTGAGGGACAGGGGACGACACTCAATGAGCAGTTCTTC. The encoded protein is CSVEGQGTTLNEQFF.

The rearrangement uses TRBV14 and TRBJ2-1, with 11 bases lining up with TRBD2. The CDR3 has 17 residues. Germline CDR1 reads SGHDN; CDR2 reads FVKESK. The J segment lost 7 bases and the V segment lost 3 bases, leaving 11 bases of the junction unmatched. The CDR3 region is CASSQLKGGTSGNEQFF. CDR3 nucleotides: TGTGCCAGCAGCCAGCTTAAGGGAGGGACTAGCGGTAATGAGCAGTTCTTC.

The rearrangement links TRBV6-5 to TRBJ2-7; a possible D gene is TRBD2 (6 bases). The CDR3 is made up of 15 amino acids. CDR1 and CDR2 from the germline V gene are MNHEY and SVGAGI. The ends were cut back, 0 bases at V and 2 bases at J, with 11 bases in the middle. CDR3 sequence (DNA): TGTGCCAGCAGTTACTCCTTTAGCGGAACCTACGAGCAGTACTTC. Protein sequence: CASSYSFSGTYEQYF.

The gene calls are TRBV6-6 and TRBJ2-7, with D hard to call. The CDR3 covers 13 residues. The V end was cut by 2 bases, the J end by 1 base, with 6 bases between. Germline CDR1 reads MNHNY; CDR2 reads SVGAGI (reference sequence). Here the CDR3 DNA reads TGTGCCAGCAGTTACCCCGGGTCCTACGAGCAGTACTTC. This codes for CASSYPGSYEQYF.

V is TRBV5-6 and J is TRBJ2-3; 13 nucleotides line up with TRBD2. This CDR3 has 18 residues. J gave up 8 bases and V 3 bases, and 15 bases lay outside the gene matches. Per the germline V gene, CDR1 is SGHDT and CDR2 is YYEEEE. The CDR3 DNA reads TGTGCCAGCAGCTGGGAAATGACTAGCGGGAGGCTGGGGGGTACGCAGTATTTT. Its translation: CASSWEMTSGRLGGTQYF. Combining the CDR3 with reference TRBV5-6 and TRBJ2-3 gives the whole variable domain DAGVTQSPTHLIKTRGQQVTLRCSPKSGHDTVSWYQQALGQGPQFIFQYYEEEERQRGNFPDRFSGHQFPNYSSELNVNALLLGDSALYLCASSWEMTSGRLGGTQYFGPGTRLTVL.

The chain has TRBV27 and TRBJ2-3, with 8 positions matching TRBD2. CDR3 length equals 12 residues. The ends lost 5 bases at V and 8 bases at J; junction bases unmatched: 3. Germline CDR1 reads MNHEY; CDR2 reads SMNVEV (reference sequence). The CDR3 region has the DNA TGTGCCAGCAGTCGAGGACTAGCTACGCAGTATTTT. It encodes CASSRGLATQYF.

The chain recombines TRBV27 with TRBJ1-4; no definite D call. Germline V gene lookup returns CDR1 MNHEY and CDR2 SMNVEV (reference sequence). This CDR3 has 16 residues. The germline V and J ends were trimmed by 5 bases and 6 bases, with 19 bases remaining between them. The CDR3 is CASSPYPGLKDEKLFF. The DNA of the CDR3 is TGTGCCAGCAGTCCGTACCCCGGACTTAAAGATGAAAAACTGTTTTTT.

The genes are TRBV5-1 and TRBJ2-1; 8 bases match TRBD2. This CDR3 region has 15 residues. Germline V gene data show CDR1 as SGHRS and CDR2 as YFSETQ. V dropped 0 bases and J dropped 9; count of bases not matched to a gene: 8. In DNA form, the CDR3 reads TGCGCCAGCAGCTTGGAGGTTAGCGGGGTGGGTGAGCAGTTCTTC. Protein: CASSLEVSGVGEQFF.

V is TRBV7-2 and J is TRBJ2-7, with 10 nucleotides matching TRBD2. Germline trimming cut 5 bases from V and 4 bases from J; bases unmatched to any gene: 5. The CDR3 runs 14 residues. Germline lookup yields CDR1 SGHTA and CDR2 FQGNSA. The CDR3 nucleotides are TGTGCCAGCAGCACCTCGACTAGCGGGTACGAGCAGTACTTC. Translating it yields CASSTSTSGYEQYF.

The chain couples TRBV25-1 to TRBJ1-1; 8 bases line up with TRBD1. This CDR3 contains 17 residues. Germline V lookup: CDR1 MGHDK, CDR2 SYGVNS. J gave up 6 bases and V 0 bases, and 12 bases lay outside the gene matches. CDR3 residues: CASSEYGETGAEAEAFF. The CDR3 DNA is TGTGCCAGCAGTGAATATGGGGAGACAGGGGCGGAGGCTGAAGCTTTCTTT.

A few counts support this clone. The V call is TRBV7-7, the J call TRBJ2-1; 10 bases align to TRBD2. CDR1 and CDR2 (germline): SSHAT, FNYEAQ (reference sequence). With V trimmed by 1 base and J by 9 bases, 6 bases remained unmatched. The CDR3 runs 15 residues. The CDR3 spells CASSLELAGSSEQFF. The CDR3 nucleotides read TGTGCCAGCAGCTTAGAACTAGCGGGAAGTAGTGAGCAGTTCTTC. Complete variable domain (other parts from reference TRBV7-7 and TRBJ2-1): GAGVSQSPRYKVTKRGQDVTLRCDPISSHATLYWYQQALGQGPEFLTYFNYEAQPDKSGLPSDRFSAERPEGSISTLTIQRTEQRDSAMYRCASSLELAGSSEQFFGPGTRLTVL.

There are a few counts of this clone. The chain joins TRBV29-1 to TRBJ2-3; 8 nucleotides match TRBD2. The V gene end was trimmed by 7 bases and the J gene end by 5 bases; junction bases not matched to a gene: 8. The germline V gene encodes CDR1 SQVTM and CDR2 ANQGSEA. The CDR3 runs to 13 residues. The CDR3 protein is CSARRGVGDTQYF. DNA of the CDR3: TGCAGCGCGCGGCGGGGGGTAGGAGATACGCAGTATTTT.

The chain has TRBV7-9 and TRBJ2-5; D gene uncertain. The CDR3 has 13 amino acids. Germline CDR1 SEHNR, CDR2 FQNEAQ (reference sequence). V was cut by 3 bases and J by 5 bases, with 10 bases left in between. CDR3 amino acids: CASSLERRETQYF. In nucleotides, the CDR3 is TGTGCCAGCAGCTTGGAGCGCCGGGAGACCCAGTACTTC.

V usage is TRBV9 and J usage is TRBJ2-5; 9 positions match TRBD2. Germline values: CDR1 SGDLS, CDR2 YYNGEE. Losses at the gene ends were 3 bases for V and 4 bases for J; bases not matched to a gene: 7. The CDR3 covers 15 residues. The CDR3 DNA follows: TGTGCCAGCAGCGCCGCCGGGACTAGCCCAGAGACCCAGTACTTC. Translated, it gives CASSAAGTSPETQYF. The whole variable domain, filled in from reference TRBV9 and TRBJ2-5, reads DSGVTQTPKHLITATGQRVTLRCSPRSGDLSVYWYQQSLDQGLQFLIQYYNGEERAKGNILERFSAQQFPDLHSELNLSSLELGDSALYFCASSAAGTSPETQYFGPGTRLLVL.

This chain connects TRBV10-2 to TRBJ2-3, with D uncertain. Germline assignment: CDR1 WSHSY and CDR2 SAAADI. V was trimmed by 6 bases and J by 5 bases, leaving 6 bases between them. The CDR3 is made up of 11 amino acids. CDR3 DNA sequence: TGCGCCAGCAGCCCAGGAGATACGCAGTATTTT. It specifies CASSPGDTQYF.

The CDR3: CATDQGNLPLHF. As DNA, the CDR3 is TGTGCCACCGATCAGGGCAATCTACCCCTCCACTTT. V gene TRBV28 combines with J gene TRBJ1-6; a possible D gene is TRBD1 (5 bases). This CDR3 has 12 residues. V gave up 10 bases and J gave up 12 bases, with 16 bases separating them. Germline CDR1 and CDR2: MDHEN and SYDVKM.

The chain couples TRBV6-5 to TRBJ2-2; 7 bases align to TRBD1. The trim removed 6 bases at V and 7 bases at J, leaving 8 bases unmatched. Per the germline V gene, CDR1 is MNHEY and CDR2 is SVGAGI. This CDR3 contains 14 residues. DNA for the CDR3: TGTGCCAGCAGATCCGAACAGGGGCACGGGGAGCTGTTTTTT. Protein sequence: CASRSEQGHGELFF.

This chain uses TRBV10-3 with TRBJ2-7, with 7 bases fitting TRBD2. The germline V gene encodes CDR1 ENHRY and CDR2 SYGVKD. The length of the CDR3 is 13 residues. Trimming removed 8 bases from V and 5 bases from J; junction bases left unmatched: 9. The CDR3 DNA sequence: TGTGCCATCGGGGGGAGACTAGCCAACGAGCAGTACTTC. Its translation: CAIGGRLANEQYF.

The chain joins TRBV27 to TRBJ2-7; weak D call: TRBD1 (6 bases). The CDR3 length is 13 residues. Germline CDR1 MNHEY, CDR2 SMNVEV (reference sequence). Trimming pared 6 bases from V and 6 bases from J, leaving 15 bases between. The CDR3 protein is CASRGSQGCEQYF. The DNA of the CDR3 is TGTGCCAGCAGGGGGAGCCAGGGGTGCGAGCAGTACTTC.

This clone occurred once. The chain has TRBV6-6 and TRBJ2-1; 7 bases align to TRBD1. This CDR3 is built from 15 residues. The trim removed 6 bases at V and 10 bases at J, leaving 15 bases unmatched. Looked up from germline, CDR1 is MNHNY and CDR2 is SVGAGI (reference sequence). The CDR3 reads CASRQGTAFLWEQFF. CDR3 nucleotides: TGTGCCAGCAGACAAGGGACAGCCTTTCTATGGGAGCAGTTCTTC.

Details on this clone: A read error may account for a junction end that differs from germline. V usage is TRBV19 and J usage is TRBJ1-5; 7 nucleotides match TRBD1. Germline CDR1 is LNHDA and CDR2 is SQIVND (reference sequence). The CDR3 contains 16 residues. CDR3 bases: TGTGCCCGTAGACAACAGGGGATGAGGAGCAATCAGCCCCAGCATTTT. It specifies CARRQQGMRSNQPQHF.